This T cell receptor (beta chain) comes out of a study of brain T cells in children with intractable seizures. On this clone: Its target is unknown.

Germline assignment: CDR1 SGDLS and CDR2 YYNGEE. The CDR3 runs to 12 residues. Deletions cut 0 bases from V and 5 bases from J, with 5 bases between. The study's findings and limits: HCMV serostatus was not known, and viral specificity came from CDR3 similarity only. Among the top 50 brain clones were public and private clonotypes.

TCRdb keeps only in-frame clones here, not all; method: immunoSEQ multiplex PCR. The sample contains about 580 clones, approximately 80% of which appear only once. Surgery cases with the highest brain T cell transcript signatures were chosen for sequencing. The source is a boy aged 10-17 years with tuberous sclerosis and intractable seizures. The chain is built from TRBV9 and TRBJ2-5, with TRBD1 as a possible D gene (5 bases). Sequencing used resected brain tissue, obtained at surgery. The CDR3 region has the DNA TGTGCCAGCAGCGTAGGGGGCGAGACCCAGTACTTC. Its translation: CASSVGGETQYF.